This is a list of T cell receptor beta chains from one sample in a study of blood T cell repertoires in COVID-19. Libraries were prepared by immunoSEQ multiplex PCR; TCRdb keeps only in-frame clonotypes and omits some of them. Of tens of thousands of clones listed, about 80% are singletons. The specimen was peripheral blood. These receptor sequences come from a human donor in a cohort sampled during active COVID-19. Both conserved end residues are trimmed from each CDR3. Each record gives: V gene, J gene, CDR3 protein.

>TRBV18|TRBJ1-5
ASSGGQGNQPQH
>TRBV7-3|TRBJ2-5
ASSPTSGSQETQY
>TRBV5-8|TRBJ1-3
ASSFWPSGNTIY
>TRBV5-1|TRBJ1-2
ASSLAGRLDGYT
>TRBV11-2|TRBJ1-6
ASSLEGRGPSPLH
>TRBV5-1|TRBJ1-4
ASSLDVSATNEKLF
>TRBV28|TRBJ2-7
ASSFTGAGQY
>TRBV7-8|TRBJ2-7
ASSFRTGFYEQY
>TRBV2|TRBJ2-6
ASRAVSGANVLT
>TRBV5-6|TRBJ2-1
ASTRGPAGGRYGEQF
>TRBV10-3|TRBJ2-1
AISGFGSSGYNEQF
>TRBV6-5|TRBJ1-6
ASSLQGNGNSPLH
>TRBV11-2|TRBJ2-7
ASSLTGSGTYEQY
>TRBV5-1|TRBJ2-1
ASSLATGDDEQF
>TRBV6-5|TRBJ1-1
ASSNRRDEAF
>TRBV7-3|TRBJ1-6
ASSPWTGVSPLH
>TRBV18|TRBJ2-1
ASSPPWGVEEQF
>TRBV7-8|TRBJ2-5
ASSETERARETQY
>TRBV7-2|TRBJ2-7
ASSLGGFLQY
>TRBV11-2|TRBJ2-4
ASSLLSPAKNIQY
>TRBV20-1|TRBJ2-1
SASIDRGRIFNEQF
>TRBV5-1|TRBJ2-3
ASSPQGPPDTQY
>TRBV5-6|TRBJ1-3
ASSLGHFNQLGNTIY
>TRBV29-1|TRBJ2-7
SVEGTGNGGYEQY
>TRBV25-1|TRBJ2-7
ASRTSRDYEQY
>TRBV12-3/TRBV12-4|TRBJ2-7
ASKVQGAYEQY
>TRBV4-1|TRBJ1-1
ASSQEPENTEAF
>TRBV6-5|TRBJ1-2
ASEVGQLTGGYT
>TRBV6-2/TRBV6-3|TRBJ1-6
ASSPLGHDNSPLH
>TRBV7-8|TRBJ1-4
ASSLLQGVGEKLF
>TRBV7-3|TRBJ1-1
ASSLKAQGEAF
>TRBV7-3|TRBJ1-4
ASSLTRATNEKLF
>TRBV27|TRBJ2-7
ASSLGAGGSYEQY
>TRBV18|TRBJ1-6
ASSPHPGGSNSPLH
>TRBV6-5|TRBJ2-7
ASTPFPGSGEQY
>TRBV4-1|TRBJ2-5
ASSSRGLPRETQY
>TRBV3-1/TRBV3-2|TRBJ2-7
ASSPLGIFEQY
>TRBV7-9|TRBJ2-5
ASRTGGGEETQY
>TRBV3-1/TRBV3-2|TRBJ2-3
ASSQGDYLTDTQY
>TRBV4-2|TRBJ2-7
ASSQAGYGGTYEQY
>TRBV29-1|TRBJ1-1
SVDAANTEAF
>TRBV5-4|TRBJ2-3
ASSLEGGVTDTQY
>TRBV15|TRBJ1-5
ATSNRDRSQEQPQH
>TRBV18|TRBJ2-7
ASSRAGSPYTSSYEQY
>TRBV11-3|TRBJ1-1
ASSFGTDTEAF
>TRBV4-1|TRBJ2-7
ASSQADRLAGGNEQY
>TRBV5-6|TRBJ1-4
ASSFGFATNEKLF
>TRBV18|TRBJ1-3
ASSPPSQGGNTIY
>TRBV6-5|TRBJ2-5
ASSMGPHQTQY
>TRBV7-8|TRBJ2-3
ASRTGNGGATDTQY
>TRBV6-5|TRBJ1-2
ATHGTGEVHGYT
>TRBV7-6|TRBJ2-7
ASSLAQGHEQY
>TRBV2|TRBJ1-5
ASSEGMEGAGQPQH
>TRBV15|TRBJ2-1
ATSSNFPPGQGTNEQF